This T cell receptor (beta chain) was recorded in a study of control samples from healthy donors and cancer patients. This table comes from immunoSEQ multiplex PCR, and its TCRdb copy is limited to in-frame clones, with some not included. The sample yields about 73,000 clones, about 93% seen once. This CDR3 has 15 amino acids. Per the germline V gene, CDR1 is SGHVS and CDR2 is FQNEAQ. Trimming pared 5 bases from V and 0 bases from J, leaving 13 bases between. This clonotype originated in a woman aged 40 to 49 in good health. The rearrangement joins TRBV7-8 to TRBJ1-1; D is unresolved. Specimen: blood. CDR3 sequence reads: CASSRPGSLNTEAFF. As DNA, the CDR3 is TGTGCCAGCAGCCGCCCGGGCAGCTTGAACACTGAAGCTTTCTTT. The complete variable domain, with remaining parts taken from reference TRBV7-8 and TRBJ1-1, reads GAGVSQSPRYKVAKRGQDVALRCDPISGHVSLFWYQQALGQGPEFLTYFQNEAQLDKSGLPSDRFFAERPEGSVSTLKIQRTQQEDSAVYLCASSRPGSLNTEAFFGQGTRLTVV.